A selection of T cell receptor beta chains follows, all from one sample in a study of T cells in Graves' hyperthyroidism and ophthalmopathy. TCRdb fed the multiplex PCR reads into MiXCR, producing one record per CDR3 protein. Of some 350,000 distinct CDR3 sequences detected, roughly 19% appear once; the ten largest clones hold around 4%. The sequenced sample consisted of blood. These receptors were collected from a woman aged 18 to 35 with Graves' hyperthyroidism. Each CDR3 is given with its conserved first and last residue. The order of the fields is V gene, J gene, clone size, D gene, CDR3 DNA, CDR3 protein. D genes are given only for firm matches. Clone size is shown for a subset of rows, as once, few, many or a class of expanded clone.

v_call: TRBV3-1
j_call: TRBJ2-6
clone_size: few
d_call: TRBD2
cdr3_nt: TGTGCCAGTGTCCGAACGGGGGGGCCTTTGCCTGGGGCCAACGTCCTGACTTTC
cdr3_aa: CASVRTGGPLPGANVLTF

v_call: TRBV12-3/TRBV12-4
j_call: TRBJ1-1
clone_size: many
d_call: NA
cdr3_nt: TGTGCCAGCAGTTTCTCCCAGAACACTGAAGCTTTCTTT
cdr3_aa: CASSFSQNTEAFF

v_call: TRBV7-7
j_call: TRBJ2-2
clone_size: many
d_call: NA
cdr3_nt: TGTGCTAGCAGCTTGCGGGAAACCGGGGAGCTGTTTTTT
cdr3_aa: CASSLRETGELFF

v_call: TRBV10-3
j_call: TRBJ1-2
clone_size: many
d_call: TRBD1
cdr3_nt: TGTGCCATCAGTGAGTCGGACAGGGGAAAAACCCTCGCCTATGGCTACACCTTC
cdr3_aa: CAISESDRGKTLAYGYTF

v_call: TRBV11-2
j_call: TRBJ2-2
clone_size: few
d_call: NA
cdr3_nt: TGTGCCAGCAGCTTAGATTTTACCGGGACGCCCACCGGGGAGCTGTTTTTT
cdr3_aa: CASSLDFTGTPTGELFF

v_call: TRBV6-5
j_call: TRBJ1-1
clone_size: many
d_call: NA
cdr3_nt: TGTGCCAGCAGTTACTCCGCTGGGACGAACACTGAAGCTTTCTTT
cdr3_aa: CASSYSAGTNTEAFF

v_call: TRBV6-1
j_call: TRBJ1-2
clone_size: many
d_call: NA
cdr3_nt: TGTGCCAGCAGTGGTGTCCGGAGGGGGTCGCGAAGAAACTATGGCTACACCTTC
cdr3_aa: CASSGVRRGSRRNYGYTF

v_call: TRBV15
j_call: TRBJ1-5
clone_size: many
d_call: NA
cdr3_nt: TGTGCCACCAGCAGACTTCCGGGACACCTAAGCAATCAGCCCCAGCATTTT
cdr3_aa: CATSRLPGHLSNQPQHF

v_call: TRBV3-1
j_call: TRBJ1-6
clone_size: few
d_call: NA
cdr3_nt: TGTGCCAGCAGCCAAGAGGTAGGGGGAGGTTCACCCCTCCACTTT
cdr3_aa: CASSQEVGGGSPLHF

v_call: TRBV12-5
j_call: TRBJ2-7
clone_size: NA
d_call: TRBD2
cdr3_nt: TGTGCTAGTGGTTTAGCCCGGCGGACTAGCGAGACCTACGAGCAGTACTTC
cdr3_aa: CASGLARRTSETYEQYF

v_call: TRBV6-1
j_call: TRBJ1-1
clone_size: many
d_call: TRBD1
cdr3_nt: TGTGCCAGCACCCATGGACAGGGCAGGTTCCCTGAAGCTTTCTTT
cdr3_aa: CASTHGQGRFPEAFF

v_call: TRBV7-3
j_call: TRBJ1-1
clone_size: many
d_call: NA
cdr3_nt: TGTGCCAGCAGCTTAAACAGGGAGAACACTGAAGCTTTCTTT
cdr3_aa: CASSLNRENTEAFF

v_call: TRBV5-1
j_call: TRBJ2-2
clone_size: few
d_call: NA
cdr3_nt: TGCGCCAGCAGCCCCTTTACGGGGGACGCCGGGGAGCTGTTTTTT
cdr3_aa: CASSPFTGDAGELFF

v_call: TRBV20-1
j_call: TRBJ2-2
clone_size: NA
d_call: NA
cdr3_nt: TGCAGTGCCACAGAGGGGGGGTCGGACGGCGGGGAGCTGTTTTTT
cdr3_aa: CSATEGGSDGGELFF

v_call: TRBV12-3/TRBV12-4
j_call: TRBJ1-1
clone_size: many
d_call: NA
cdr3_nt: TGTGCCAGCAGTTTTACCCCTATTGAAGCTTTCTTT
cdr3_aa: CASSFTPIEAFF

v_call: TRBV6-1
j_call: TRBJ2-5
clone_size: NA
d_call: NA
cdr3_nt: TGTGCCAGCAGTCCCTTCCCCCAAGAGACCCAGTACTTC
cdr3_aa: CASSPFPQETQYF